This TCR beta chain was sequenced for a study of T cells in Graves' hyperthyroidism and ophthalmopathy. Findings and caveats of the study: Most thyroid clonotypes with frequency above 0.001 were detected in blood.

This clonotype has a count of ten or more. The antigen remains undetermined. Regions amplified from RNA transcripts were the TCR beta CDR3 regions. HTBI primers were used for first-round RT-PCR of the TCR CDR3. TCRdb reanalysed the multiplex PCR reads using MiXCR and keeps one entry per CDR3 protein. The data show over 650,000 distinct CDR3 sequences, 45% seen once. The CDR3 runs to 14 residues. V dropped 5 bases and J dropped 11; count of bases not matched to a gene: 11. Germline V CDR1 and CDR2: SGHVS, FQNEAQ. J is TRBJ1-1 and V is TRBV7-8, with 10 bases aligning to TRBD1. The TCR sequence derives from an adult man with Graves' disease, either hyperthyroidism or ophthalmopathy (not recorded which). Specimen: peripheral blood or thyroid tissue (not recorded which). The CDR3 reads CASSASGQGSGAFF. The CDR3 nucleotides read TGTGCCAGCAGCGCCTCGGGACAGGGGAGTGGGGCTTTCTTT. Full variable domain (remainder filled in from reference TRBV7-8 and TRBJ1-1): GAGVSQSPRYKVAKRGQDVALRCDPISGHVSLFWYQQALGQGPEFLTYFQNEAQLDKSGLPSDRFFAERPEGSVSTLKIQRTQQEDSAVYLCASSASGQGSGAFFGQGTRLTVV.